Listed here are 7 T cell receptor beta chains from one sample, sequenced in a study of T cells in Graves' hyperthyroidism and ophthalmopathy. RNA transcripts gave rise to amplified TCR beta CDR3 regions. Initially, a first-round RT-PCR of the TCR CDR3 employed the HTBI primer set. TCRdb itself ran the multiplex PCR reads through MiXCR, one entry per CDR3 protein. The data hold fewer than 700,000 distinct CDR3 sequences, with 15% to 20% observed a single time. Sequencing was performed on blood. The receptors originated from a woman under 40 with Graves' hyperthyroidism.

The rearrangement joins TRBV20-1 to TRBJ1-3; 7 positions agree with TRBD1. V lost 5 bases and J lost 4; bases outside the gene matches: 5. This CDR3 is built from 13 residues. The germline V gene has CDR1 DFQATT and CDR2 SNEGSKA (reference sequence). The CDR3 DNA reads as TGCAGTGCTCTCCCGGGACAGGGAAACACCATATATTTT. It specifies CSALPGQGNTIYF.

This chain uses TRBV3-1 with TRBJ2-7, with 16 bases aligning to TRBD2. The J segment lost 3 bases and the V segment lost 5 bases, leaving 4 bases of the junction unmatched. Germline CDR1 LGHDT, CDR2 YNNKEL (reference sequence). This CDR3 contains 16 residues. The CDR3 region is CASSGTSGRAGYEQYF. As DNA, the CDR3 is TGTGCCAGCAGCGGGACTAGCGGGAGGGCAGGCTACGAGCAGTACTTC.

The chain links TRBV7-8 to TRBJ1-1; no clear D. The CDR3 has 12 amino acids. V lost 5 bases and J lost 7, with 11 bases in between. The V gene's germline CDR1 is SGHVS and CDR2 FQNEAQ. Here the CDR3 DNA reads TGTGCCAGCAGCCCCGGCTCTGGTGAAGCTTTCTTT. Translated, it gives CASSPGSGEAFF.

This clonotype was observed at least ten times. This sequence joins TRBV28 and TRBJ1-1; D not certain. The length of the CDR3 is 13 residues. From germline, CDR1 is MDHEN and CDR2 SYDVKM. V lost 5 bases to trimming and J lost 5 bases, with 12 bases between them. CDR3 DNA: TGTGCCAGCAGTCGCCTGTTAGGGACTGAAGCTTTCTTT. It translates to CASSRLLGTEAFF. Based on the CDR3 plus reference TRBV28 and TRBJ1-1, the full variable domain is DVKVTQSSRYLVKRTGEKVFLECVQDMDHENMFWYRQDPGLGLRLIYFSYDVKMKEKGDIPEGYSVSREKKERFSLILESASTNQTSMYLCASSRLLGTEAFFGQGTRLTVV.

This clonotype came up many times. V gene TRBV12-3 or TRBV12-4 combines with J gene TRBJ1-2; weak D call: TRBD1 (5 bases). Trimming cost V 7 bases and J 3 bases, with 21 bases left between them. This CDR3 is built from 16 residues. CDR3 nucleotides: TGTGCCAGCAACTCTGAGGGGTTGATAGGGCACTATGGCTACACCTTC. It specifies CASNSEGLIGHYGYTF.

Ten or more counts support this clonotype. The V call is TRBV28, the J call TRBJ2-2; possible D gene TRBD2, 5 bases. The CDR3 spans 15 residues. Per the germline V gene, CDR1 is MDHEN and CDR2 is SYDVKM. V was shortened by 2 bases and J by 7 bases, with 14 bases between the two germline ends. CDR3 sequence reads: CASSLRTSNIGELFF. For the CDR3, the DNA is TGTGCCAGCAGTTTACGGACTTCAAATATCGGGGAGCTGTTTTTT.

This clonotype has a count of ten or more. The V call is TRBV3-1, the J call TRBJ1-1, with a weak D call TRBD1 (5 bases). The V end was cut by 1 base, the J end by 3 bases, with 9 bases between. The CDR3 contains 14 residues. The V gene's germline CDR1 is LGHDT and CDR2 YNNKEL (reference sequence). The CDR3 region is CASSQGWGYTEAFF. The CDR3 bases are TGTGCCAGCAGCCAAGGCTGGGGGTACACTGAAGCTTTCTTT. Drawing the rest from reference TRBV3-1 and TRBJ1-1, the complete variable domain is DTAVSQTPKYLVTQMGNDKSIKCEQNLGHDTMYWYKQDSKKFLKIMFSYNNKELIINETVPNRFSPKSPDKAHLNLHINSLELGDSAVYFCASSQGWGYTEAFFGQGTRLTVV.